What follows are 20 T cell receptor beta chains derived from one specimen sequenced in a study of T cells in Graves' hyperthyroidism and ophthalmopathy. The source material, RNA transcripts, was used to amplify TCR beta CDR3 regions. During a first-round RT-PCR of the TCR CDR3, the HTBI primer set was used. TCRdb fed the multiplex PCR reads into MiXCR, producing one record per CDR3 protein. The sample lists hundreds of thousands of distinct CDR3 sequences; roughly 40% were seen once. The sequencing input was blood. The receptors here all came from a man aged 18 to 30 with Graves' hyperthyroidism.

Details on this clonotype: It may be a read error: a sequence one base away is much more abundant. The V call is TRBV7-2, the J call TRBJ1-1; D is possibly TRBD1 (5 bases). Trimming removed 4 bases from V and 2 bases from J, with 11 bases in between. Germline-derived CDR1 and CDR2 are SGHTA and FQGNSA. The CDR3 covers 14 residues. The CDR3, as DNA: TGTGCCAGCAGCTCAGCGTGGACAAACACTGAAGCTTTCTTT. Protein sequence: CASSSAWTNTEAFF. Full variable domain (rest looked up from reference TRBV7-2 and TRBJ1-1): GAGVSQSPSNKVTEKGKDVELRCDPISGHTALYWYRQSLGQGLEFLIYFQGNSAPDKSGLPSDRFSAERTGGSVSTLTIQRTQQEDSAVYLCASSSAWTNTEAFFGQGTRLTVV.

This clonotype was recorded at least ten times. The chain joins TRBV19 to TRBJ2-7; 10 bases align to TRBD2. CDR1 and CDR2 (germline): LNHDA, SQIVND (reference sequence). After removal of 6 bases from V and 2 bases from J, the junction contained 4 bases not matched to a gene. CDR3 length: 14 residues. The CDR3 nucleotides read TGTGCCAGTAGCCCGGGACTAGCGACCTACGAGCAGTACTTC. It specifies CASSPGLATYEQYF.

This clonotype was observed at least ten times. CDR3 protein: CASSSTSSYEQYF. The CDR3 DNA reads as TGTGCCAGCAGCTCGACTAGCTCCTACGAGCAGTACTTC. The V gene is TRBV7-2, the J gene TRBJ2-7; TRBD2 might be the D (6 bases). The CDR3 spans 13 residues. Germline assignment: CDR1 SGHTA and CDR2 FQGNSA. V was clipped by 4 bases and J by 0 bases, with 7 bases between them. Full variable domain (rest looked up from reference TRBV7-2 and TRBJ2-7): GAGVSQSPSNKVTEKGKDVELRCDPISGHTALYWYRQSLGQGLEFLIYFQGNSAPDKSGLPSDRFSAERTGGSVSTLTIQRTQQEDSAVYLCASSSTSSYEQYFGPGTRLTVT.

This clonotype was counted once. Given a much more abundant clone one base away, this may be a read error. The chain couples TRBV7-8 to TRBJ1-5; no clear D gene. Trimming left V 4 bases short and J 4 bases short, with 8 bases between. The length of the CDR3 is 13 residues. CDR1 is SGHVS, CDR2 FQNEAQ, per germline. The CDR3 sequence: CASSSKWNQPQHF. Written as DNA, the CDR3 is TGTGCCAGCAGCTCCAAATGGAATCAGCCCCAGCATTTT.

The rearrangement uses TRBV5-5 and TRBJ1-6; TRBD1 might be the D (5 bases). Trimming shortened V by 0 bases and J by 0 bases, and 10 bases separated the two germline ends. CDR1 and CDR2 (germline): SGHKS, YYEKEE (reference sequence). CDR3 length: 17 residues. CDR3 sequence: CASSLEGQGSYNSPLHF. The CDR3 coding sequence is TGTGCCAGCAGCTTGGAAGGTCAGGGCTCCTATAATTCACCCCTCCACTTT.

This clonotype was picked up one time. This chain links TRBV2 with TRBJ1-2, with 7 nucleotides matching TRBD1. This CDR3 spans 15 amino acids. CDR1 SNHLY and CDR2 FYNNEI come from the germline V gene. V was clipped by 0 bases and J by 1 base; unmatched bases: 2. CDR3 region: CASSEATGFNYGYTF. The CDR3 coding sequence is TGTGCCAGCAGTGAAGCGACAGGGTTTAACTATGGCTACACCTTC.

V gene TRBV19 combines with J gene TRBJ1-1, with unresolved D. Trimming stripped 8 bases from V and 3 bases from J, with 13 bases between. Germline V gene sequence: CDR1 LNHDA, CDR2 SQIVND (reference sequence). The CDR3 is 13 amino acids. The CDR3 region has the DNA TGTGCCAGTTCGCAAATAGGTGACACTGAAGCTTTCTTT. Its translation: CASSQIGDTEAFF.

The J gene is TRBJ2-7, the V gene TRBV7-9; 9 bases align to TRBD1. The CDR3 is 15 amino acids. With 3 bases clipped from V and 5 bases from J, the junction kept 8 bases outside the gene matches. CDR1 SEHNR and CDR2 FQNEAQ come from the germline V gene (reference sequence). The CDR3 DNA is TGTGCCAGCAGCTTCCGGGACAGGGACTTCGACGAGCAGTACTTC. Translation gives CASSFRDRDFDEQYF.

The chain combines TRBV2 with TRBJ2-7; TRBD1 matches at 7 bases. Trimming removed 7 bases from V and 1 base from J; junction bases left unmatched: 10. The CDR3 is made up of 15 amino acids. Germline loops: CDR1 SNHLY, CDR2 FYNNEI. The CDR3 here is CASILGTELSYEQYF. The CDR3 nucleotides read TGTGCCAGCATCCTTGGGACAGAACTTTCCTACGAGCAGTACTTC.

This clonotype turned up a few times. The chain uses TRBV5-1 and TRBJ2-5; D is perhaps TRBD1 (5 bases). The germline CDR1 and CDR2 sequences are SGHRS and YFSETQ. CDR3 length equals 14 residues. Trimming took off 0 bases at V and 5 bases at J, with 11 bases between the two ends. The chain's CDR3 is CASSLEGVLETQYF. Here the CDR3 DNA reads TGCGCCAGCAGCTTGGAAGGGGTCCTGGAGACCCAGTACTTC.

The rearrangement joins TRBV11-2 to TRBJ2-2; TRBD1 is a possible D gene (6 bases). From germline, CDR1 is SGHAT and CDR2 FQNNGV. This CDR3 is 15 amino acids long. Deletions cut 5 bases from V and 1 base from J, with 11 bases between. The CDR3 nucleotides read TGTGCCAGCAGCCACCGGGACAAGAACACCGGGGAGCTGTTTTTT. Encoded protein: CASSHRDKNTGELFF.

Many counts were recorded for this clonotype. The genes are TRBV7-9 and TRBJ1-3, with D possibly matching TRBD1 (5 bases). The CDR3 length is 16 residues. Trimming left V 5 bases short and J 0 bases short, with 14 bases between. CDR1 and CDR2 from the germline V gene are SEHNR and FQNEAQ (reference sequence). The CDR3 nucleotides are TGTGCCAGCAGCCATAAGGGACGCGTCTCTGGAAACACCATATATTTT. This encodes CASSHKGRVSGNTIYF.

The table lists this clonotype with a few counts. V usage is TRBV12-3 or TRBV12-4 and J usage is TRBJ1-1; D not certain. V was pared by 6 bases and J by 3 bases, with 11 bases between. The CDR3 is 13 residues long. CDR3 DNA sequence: TGTGCCAGCAGACGGGAGAGGGACACTGAAGCTTTCTTT. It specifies CASRRERDTEAFF.

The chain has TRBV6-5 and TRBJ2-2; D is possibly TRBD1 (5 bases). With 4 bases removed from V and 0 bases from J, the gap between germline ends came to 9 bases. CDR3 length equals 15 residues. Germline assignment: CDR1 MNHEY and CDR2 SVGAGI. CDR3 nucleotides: TGTGCCAGCAGTTGGGGCAACGCGAACACCGGGGAGCTGTTTTTT. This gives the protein CASSWGNANTGELFF.

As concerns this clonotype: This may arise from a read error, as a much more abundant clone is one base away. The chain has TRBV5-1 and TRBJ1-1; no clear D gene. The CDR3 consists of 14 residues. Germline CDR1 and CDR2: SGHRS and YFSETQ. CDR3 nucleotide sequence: TGTGCCAGCAGGCACCCCGTACCGGACACTGAAGCTTTCTTT. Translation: CASRHPVPDTEAFF.

The CDR3 loop reads CASRATSGNTGELFF. The CDR3 region has the DNA TGTGCCAGCAGAGCTACGTCGGGGAACACCGGGGAGCTGTTTTTT. The chain has TRBV25-1 and TRBJ2-2; no definite D call. CDR3 size: 15 residues. V was pared by 6 bases and J by 1 base, with 12 bases between. In germline, CDR1 is MGHDK, CDR2 SYGVNS.

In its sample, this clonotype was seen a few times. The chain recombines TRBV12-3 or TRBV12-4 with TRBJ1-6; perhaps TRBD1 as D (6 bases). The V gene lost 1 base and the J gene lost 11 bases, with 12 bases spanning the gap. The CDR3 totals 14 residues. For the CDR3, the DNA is TGTGCCAGCAGTTTAGAGGGGGGTCATACACCCCTCCACTTT. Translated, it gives CASSLEGGHTPLHF.

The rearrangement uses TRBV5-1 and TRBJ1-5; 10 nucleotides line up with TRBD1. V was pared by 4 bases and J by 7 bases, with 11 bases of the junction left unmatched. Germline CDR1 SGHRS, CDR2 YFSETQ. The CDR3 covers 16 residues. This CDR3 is CASSLTGTGDVQPQHF. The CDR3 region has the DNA TGCGCCAGCAGCCTTACCGGGACAGGGGACGTACAGCCCCAGCATTTT.

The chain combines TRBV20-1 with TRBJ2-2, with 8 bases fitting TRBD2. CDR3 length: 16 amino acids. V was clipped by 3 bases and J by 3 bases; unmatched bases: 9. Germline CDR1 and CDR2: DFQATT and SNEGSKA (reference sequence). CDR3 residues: CSARPAGALYTGELFF. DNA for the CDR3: TGCAGTGCTAGGCCAGCGGGGGCCTTATACACCGGGGAGCTGTTTTTT.

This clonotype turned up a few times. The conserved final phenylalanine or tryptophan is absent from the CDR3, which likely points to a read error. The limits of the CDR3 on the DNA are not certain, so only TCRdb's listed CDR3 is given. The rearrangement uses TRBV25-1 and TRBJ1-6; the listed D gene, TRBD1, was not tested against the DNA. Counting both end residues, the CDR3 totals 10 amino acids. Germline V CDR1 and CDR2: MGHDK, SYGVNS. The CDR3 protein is CASSEGQGLL.